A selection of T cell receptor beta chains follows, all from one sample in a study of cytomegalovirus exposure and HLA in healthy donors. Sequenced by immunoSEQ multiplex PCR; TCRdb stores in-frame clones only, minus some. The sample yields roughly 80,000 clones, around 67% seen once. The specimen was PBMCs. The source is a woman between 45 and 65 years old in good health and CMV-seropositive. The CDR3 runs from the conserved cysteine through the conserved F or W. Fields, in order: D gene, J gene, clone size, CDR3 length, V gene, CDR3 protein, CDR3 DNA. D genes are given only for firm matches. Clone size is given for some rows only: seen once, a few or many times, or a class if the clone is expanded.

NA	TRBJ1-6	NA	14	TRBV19	CASSLAGALPPLHF	TGTGCCAGTAGTTTGGCAGGGGCGCTTCCACCCCTCCACTTT
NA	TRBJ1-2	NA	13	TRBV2	CASSESAGYGYTF	TGTGCCAGCAGTGAGTCGGCAGGCTATGGCTACACCTTC
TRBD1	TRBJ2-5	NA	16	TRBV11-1	CASSLGPGQKQETQYF	TGTGCCAGCAGCTTAGGGCCGGGACAGAAGCAAGAGACCCAGTACTTC
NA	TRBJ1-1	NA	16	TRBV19	CAITPLSPGDGTEAFF	TGTGCCATTACCCCCTTGAGCCCCGGGGATGGCACTGAAGCTTTCTTT
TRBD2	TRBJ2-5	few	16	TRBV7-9	CASSLGRGVLQETQYF	TGTGCCAGCAGCTTAGGGCGGGGGGTACTCCAAGAGACCCAGTACTTC
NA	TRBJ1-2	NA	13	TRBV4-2	CASSQDRGSGYTF	TGTGCCAGCAGCCAGGACCGGGGGAGTGGCTACACCTTC
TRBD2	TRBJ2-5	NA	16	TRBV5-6	CASRHRAGEPQETQYF	TGTGCCAGCAGGCATCGAGCGGGGGAGCCTCAAGAGACCCAGTACTTC
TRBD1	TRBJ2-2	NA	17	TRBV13	CASSSARDRGENGELFF	TGTGCCAGCAGCTCAGCCCGGGACAGGGGAGAGAACGGGGAGCTGTTTTTT
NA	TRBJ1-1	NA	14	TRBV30	CAWSRGRVNTEAFF	TGTGCCTGGAGTCGCGGCAGAGTGAACACTGAAGCTTTCTTT
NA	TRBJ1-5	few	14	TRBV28	CASSYRQANQPQHF	TGTGCCAGCAGTTACCGACAAGCCAATCAGCCCCAGCATTTT
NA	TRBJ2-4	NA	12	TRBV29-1	CSVGHHKNIQYF	TGCAGCGTGGGACACCACAAAAACATTCAGTACTTC
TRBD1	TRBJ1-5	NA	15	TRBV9	CASSARTGSNQPQHF	TGTGCCAGCAGCGCAAGGACAGGGAGCAATCAGCCCCAGCATTTT
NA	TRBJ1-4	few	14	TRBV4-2	CASSQDRAEEKLFF	TGTGCCAGCAGCCAAGACAGGGCTGAAGAAAAACTGTTTTTT
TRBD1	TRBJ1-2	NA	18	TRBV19	CASSIRRRTGGSEHGYTF	TGTGCCAGTAGTATACGTCGTCGGACAGGGGGTTCAGAGCACGGCTACACCTTC
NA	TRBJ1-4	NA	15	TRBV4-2	CASSQTRGSNEKLFF	TGTGCCAGCAGCCAGACCCGAGGGAGTAATGAAAAACTGTTTTTT
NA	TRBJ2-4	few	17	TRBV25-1	CASSGSVVDTPFGIQYF	TGTGCCAGCAGTGGTTCAGTGGTGGACACACCTTTTGGCATTCAGTACTTC
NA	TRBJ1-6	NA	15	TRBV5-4	CASSPLGGGNSPLHF	TGTGCCAGCAGCCCACTAGGGGGAGGGAATTCACCCCTCCACTTT
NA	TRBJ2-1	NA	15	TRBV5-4	CASSRTAGVYNEQFF	TGTGCCAGCAGCCGGACGGCAGGGGTCTACAATGAGCAGTTCTTC
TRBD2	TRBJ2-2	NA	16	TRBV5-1	CASSLLSSGNTGELFF	TGCGCCAGCAGCTTGTTGTCTAGCGGGAACACCGGGGAGCTGTTTTTT
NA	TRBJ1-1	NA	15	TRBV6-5	CASSYDSSWNTEAFF	TGTGCCAGCAGTTACGACAGTTCTTGGAACACTGAAGCTTTCTTT
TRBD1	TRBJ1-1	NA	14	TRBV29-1	CSAPGQIGNTEAFF	TGCAGCGCCCCGGGACAGATTGGGAACACTGAAGCTTTCTTT
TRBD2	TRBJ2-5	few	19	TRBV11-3	CASSLAARTSGASQETQYF	TGTGCCAGCAGCTTAGCGGCCAGGACTAGCGGGGCTTCCCAAGAGACCCAGTACTTC
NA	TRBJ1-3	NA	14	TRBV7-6	CASTPRGTGNTIYF	TGTGCCAGCACCCCAAGGGGCACTGGAAACACCATATATTTT
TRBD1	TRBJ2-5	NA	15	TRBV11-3	CASSLGPTGGETQYF	TGTGCCAGCAGCTTAGGCCCGACAGGGGGGGAGACCCAGTACTTC
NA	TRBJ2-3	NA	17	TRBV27	CASSFGLAGAHTDTQYF	TGTGCCAGCAGTTTTGGCCTGGCGGGGGCGCACACGGATACGCAGTATTTT
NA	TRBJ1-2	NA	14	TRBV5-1	CASSFGQGSYGYTF	TGCGCCAGCAGCTTTGGCCAGGGAAGCTATGGCTACACCTTC
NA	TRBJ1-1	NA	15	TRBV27	CASSHLLGGNTEAFF	TGTGCCAGCAGCCACCTGTTAGGGGGAAACACTGAAGCTTTCTTT
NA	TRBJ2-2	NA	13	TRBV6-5	CASSKKGIGELFF	TGTGCCAGCAGTAAGAAGGGGATCGGGGAGCTGTTTTTT
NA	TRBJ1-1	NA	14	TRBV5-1	CASSLRGGGTEAFF	TGCGCCAGCAGCTTGCGCGGGGGCGGGACTGAAGCTTTCTTT
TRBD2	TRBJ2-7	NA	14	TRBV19	CASSPRGGPYEQYF	TGTGCCAGTAGTCCTCGCGGGGGGCCCTACGAGCAGTACTTC
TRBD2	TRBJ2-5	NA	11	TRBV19	CASGRGETQYF	TGTGCCAGTGGGCGGGGGGAGACCCAGTACTTC
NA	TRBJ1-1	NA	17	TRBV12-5	CASGLVPGTGMNTEAFF	TGTGCTAGTGGTTTGGTCCCTGGTACGGGTATGAACACTGAAGCTTTCTTT
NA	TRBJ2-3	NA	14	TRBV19	CASRPTGVGDTQYF	TGTGCCAGTAGACCGACGGGGGTGGGAGATACGCAGTATTTT
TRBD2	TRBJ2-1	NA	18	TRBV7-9	CSSSSGLAGGSSYNEQFF	TGTTCCAGCAGCTCCGGACTAGCGGGGGGTAGCTCCTACAATGAGCAGTTCTTC
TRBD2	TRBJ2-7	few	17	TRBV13	CASSLGLGLASSYEQYF	TGTGCCAGCAGCTTAGGCCTCGGACTAGCGAGCTCCTACGAGCAGTACTTC
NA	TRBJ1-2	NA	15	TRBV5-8	CANPYRAGKHYGYTF	TGTGCCAACCCCTATCGGGCAGGGAAACACTATGGCTACACCTTC
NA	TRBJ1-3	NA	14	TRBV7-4	CASKRHLSGNTIYF	TGTGCCAGCAAACGACACCTCTCTGGAAACACCATATATTTT
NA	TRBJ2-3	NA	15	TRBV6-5	CASSRQGTYTDTQYF	TGTGCCAGCAGTCGCCAGGGCACCTACACAGATACGCAGTATTTT
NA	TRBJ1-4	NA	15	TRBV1	CTSSQIEGVNEKLFF	TGCACCAGCAGCCAAATAGAAGGAGTTAATGAAAAACTGTTTTTT
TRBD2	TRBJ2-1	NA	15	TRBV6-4	CASSGTSGGYNEQFF	TGTGCCAGCAGTGGGACTAGCGGGGGTTACAATGAGCAGTTCTTC
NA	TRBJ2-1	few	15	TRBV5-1	CASSRISGIGDEQFF	TGCGCCAGCAGCCGAATATCCGGGATTGGCGATGAGCAGTTCTTC
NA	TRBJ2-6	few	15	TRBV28	CASRLRLDRANVLTF	TGTGCCAGCAGGTTAAGACTAGATAGGGCCAACGTCCTGACTTTC
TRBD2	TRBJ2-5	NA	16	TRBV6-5	CASSYDTSGSQETQYF	TGTGCCAGCAGTTACGACACTAGCGGGAGCCAAGAGACCCAGTACTTC
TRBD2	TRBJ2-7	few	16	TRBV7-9	CASSLGRGGSSYEQYF	TGTGCCAGCAGCTTAGGACGCGGGGGAAGCTCCTACGAGCAGTACTTC
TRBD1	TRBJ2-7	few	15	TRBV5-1	CASSLGGDRFDEQYF	TGCGCCAGCAGCTTGGGGGGGGACAGGTTCGACGAGCAGTACTTC
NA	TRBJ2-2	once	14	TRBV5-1	CATTGLSNTGELFF	TGCGCCACCACAGGATTATCGAACACCGGGGAGCTGTTTTTT
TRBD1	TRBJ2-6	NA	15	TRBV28	CASSNRGSGANVLTF	TGTGCCAGCAGTAACAGGGGTTCTGGGGCCAACGTCCTGACTTTC